This TCR beta chain originates from a study of T cells in tuberculosis. The overall study: This South African cohort compared adolescents with or without latent tuberculosis against adults with active tuberculosis. Within 7 days of starting treatment, or before, PBMC were stored. Findings of the study overall: GMM-specific TCRs were nearer to active tuberculosis alpha repertoires, suggesting expansion.

The CDR3 spans 14 residues. Germline values: CDR1 WSHSY, CDR2 SAAADI. V lost 5 bases and J lost 0, with 8 bases in between. Time point described: new active TB diagnosis, blood taken before or within 7 days of starting treatment. Tuberculosis was confirmed by positive sputum smear and/or M. tuberculosis culture. Sequencing was performed with immunoSEQ multiplex PCR; in TCRdb, only in-frame clones are kept and a portion is missing. The table lists over 30,000 clones, 80% to 95% of them singletons. This clone is a singleton in its sample. The antigen is unknown. Sequencing used PBMCs, obtained at tuberculosis diagnosis. The chain links TRBV10-2 to TRBJ2-1; D may be TRBD2 (5 bases). This TCR was recovered from an adult with tuberculosis. In DNA form, the CDR3 reads TGCGCCAGCAGTCTCACTAGCTCCTACAATGAGCAGTTCTTC. This gives the protein CASSLTSSYNEQFF.